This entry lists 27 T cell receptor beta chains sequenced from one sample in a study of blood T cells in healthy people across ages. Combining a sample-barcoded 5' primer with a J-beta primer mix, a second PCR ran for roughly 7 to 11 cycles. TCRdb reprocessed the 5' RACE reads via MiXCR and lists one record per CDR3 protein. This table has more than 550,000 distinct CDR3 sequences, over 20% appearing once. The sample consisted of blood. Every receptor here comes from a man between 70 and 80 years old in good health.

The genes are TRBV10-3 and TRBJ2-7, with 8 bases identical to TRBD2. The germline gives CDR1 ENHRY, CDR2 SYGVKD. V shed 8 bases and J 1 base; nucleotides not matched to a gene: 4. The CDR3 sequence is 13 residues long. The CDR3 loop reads CAIRGGTSYEQYF. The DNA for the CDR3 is TGTGCCATCCGGGGGGGCACATCCTACGAGCAGTACTTC.

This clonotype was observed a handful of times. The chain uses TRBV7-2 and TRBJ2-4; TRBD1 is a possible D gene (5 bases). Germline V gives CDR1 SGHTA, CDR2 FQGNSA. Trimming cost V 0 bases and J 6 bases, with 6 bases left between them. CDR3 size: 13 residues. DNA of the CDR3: TGTGCCAGCAGCTTAGCCAGGGCAAACATTCAGTACTTC. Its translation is CASSLARANIQYF.

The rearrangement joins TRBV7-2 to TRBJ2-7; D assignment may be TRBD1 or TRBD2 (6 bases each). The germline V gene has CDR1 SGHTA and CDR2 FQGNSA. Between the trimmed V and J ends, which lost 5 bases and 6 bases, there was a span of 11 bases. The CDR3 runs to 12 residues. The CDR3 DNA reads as TGTGCCAGCAGCCAACAGGGAGGCGAGCAGTACTTC. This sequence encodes CASSQQGGEQYF. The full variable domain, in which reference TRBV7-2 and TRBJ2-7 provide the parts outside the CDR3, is GAGVSQSPSNKVTEKGKDVELRCDPISGHTALYWYRQSLGQGLEFLIYFQGNSAPDKSGLPSDRFSAERTGGSVSTLTIQRTQQEDSAVYLCASSQQGGEQYFGPGTRLTVT.

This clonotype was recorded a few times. The CDR3 DNA reads TGCAGTGCTAGCTTCTCGGGACTAGCGGGAGAGGGTGAGCAGTTCTTC. Translated, it gives CSASFSGLAGEGEQFF. The chain links TRBV20-1 to TRBJ2-7; 14 positions match TRBD2. The DNA end is a closer match to TRBJ2-1, so the J assignment may be wrong. The V gene's germline CDR1 is DFQATT and CDR2 SNEGSKA (reference sequence). The CDR3 is 16 residues long.

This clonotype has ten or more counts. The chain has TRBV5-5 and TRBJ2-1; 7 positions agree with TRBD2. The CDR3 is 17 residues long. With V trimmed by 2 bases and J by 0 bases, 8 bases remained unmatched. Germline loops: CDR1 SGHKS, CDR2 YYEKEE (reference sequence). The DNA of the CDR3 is TGTGCCAGCAGCTTAAGGAGCGGGGTGAGCTCCTACAATGAGCAGTTCTTC. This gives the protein CASSLRSGVSSYNEQFF. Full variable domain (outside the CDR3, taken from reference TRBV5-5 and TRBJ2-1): DAGVTQSPTHLIKTRGQQVTLRCSPISGHKSVSWYQQVLGQGPQFIFQYYEKEERGRGNFPDRFSARQFPNYSSELNVNALLLGDSALYLCASSLRSGVSSYNEQFFGPGTRLTVL.

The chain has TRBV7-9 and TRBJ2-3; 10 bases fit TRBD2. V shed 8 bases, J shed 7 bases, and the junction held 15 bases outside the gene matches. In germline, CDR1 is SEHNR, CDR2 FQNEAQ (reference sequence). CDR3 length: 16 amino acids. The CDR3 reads CASGRLSGGDPNTQYF. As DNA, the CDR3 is TGTGCCAGCGGTCGACTGAGCGGGGGGGACCCAAATACGCAGTATTTT. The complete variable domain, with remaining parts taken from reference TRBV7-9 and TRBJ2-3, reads DTGVSQNPRHKITKRGQNVTFRCDPISEHNRLYWYRQTLGQGPEFLTYFQNEAQLEKSRLLSDRFSAERPKGSFSTLEIQRTEQGDSAMYLCASGRLSGGDPNTQYFGPGTRLTVL.

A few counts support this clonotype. CDR3: CASRPGQGFNYGYTF. CDR3 in DNA: TGTGCCAGCAGGCCGGGACAGGGCTTTAACTATGGCTACACCTTC. The chain recombines TRBV27 with TRBJ1-2, with 9 bases that match TRBD1. Looked up from germline, CDR1 is MNHEY and CDR2 is SMNVEV (reference sequence). Trimming cost V 6 bases and J 1 base; bases outside gene matches: 6. The CDR3 contains 15 residues.

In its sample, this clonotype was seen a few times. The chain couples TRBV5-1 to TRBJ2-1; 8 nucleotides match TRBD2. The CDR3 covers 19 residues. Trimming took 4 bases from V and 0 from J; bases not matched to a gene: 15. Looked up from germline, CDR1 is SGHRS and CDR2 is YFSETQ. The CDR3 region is CASSPPAAGGLGSYNEQFF. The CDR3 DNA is TGCGCCAGCAGCCCACCTGCCGCGGGGGGCCTCGGCTCCTACAATGAGCAGTTCTTC.

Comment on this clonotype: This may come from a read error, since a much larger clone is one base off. This CDR3 is CASSYVGDTEAFF. In nucleotides, the CDR3 is TGTGCCAGCAGTTACGTAGGGGACACTGAAGCTTTCTTT. This chain connects TRBV6-6 to TRBJ1-1, with D tentatively TRBD1 (5 bases). The CDR3 runs 13 residues. The V end lost 2 bases, the J end lost 3 bases, and 7 bases lay between the germline ends. Germline V gene sequence: CDR1 MNHNY, CDR2 SVGAGI (reference sequence).

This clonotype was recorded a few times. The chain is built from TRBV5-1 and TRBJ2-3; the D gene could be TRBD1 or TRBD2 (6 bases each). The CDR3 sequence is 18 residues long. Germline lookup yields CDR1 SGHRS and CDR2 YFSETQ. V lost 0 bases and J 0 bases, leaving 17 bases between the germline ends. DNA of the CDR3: TGCGCCAGCAGCTTGGAGAACAGGGTAGGGACTAGCACAGATACGCAGTATTTT. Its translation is CASSLENRVGTSTDTQYF.

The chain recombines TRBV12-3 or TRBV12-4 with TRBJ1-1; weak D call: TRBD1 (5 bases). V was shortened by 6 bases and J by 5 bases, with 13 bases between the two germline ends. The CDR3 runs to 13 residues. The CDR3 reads CASSRDPGTEAFF. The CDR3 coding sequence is TGTGCCAGCAGCAGGGACCCTGGGACTGAAGCTTTCTTT.

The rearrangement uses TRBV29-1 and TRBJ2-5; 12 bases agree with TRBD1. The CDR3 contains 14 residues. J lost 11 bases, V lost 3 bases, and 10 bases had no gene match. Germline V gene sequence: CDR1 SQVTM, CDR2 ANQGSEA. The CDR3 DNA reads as TGCAGCGTTGATGCCGGGACAGGGGGCGGTGAGCAGTACTTC. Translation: CSVDAGTGGGEQYF.

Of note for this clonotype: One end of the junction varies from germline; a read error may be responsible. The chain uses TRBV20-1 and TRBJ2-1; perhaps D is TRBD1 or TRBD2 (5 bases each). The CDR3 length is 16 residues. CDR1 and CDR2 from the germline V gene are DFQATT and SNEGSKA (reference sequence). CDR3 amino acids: CSVRDWGRGAYNEQFF. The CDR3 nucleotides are TGCAGTGTTAGAGATTGGGGTAGAGGGGCCTACAATGAGCAGTTCTTC.

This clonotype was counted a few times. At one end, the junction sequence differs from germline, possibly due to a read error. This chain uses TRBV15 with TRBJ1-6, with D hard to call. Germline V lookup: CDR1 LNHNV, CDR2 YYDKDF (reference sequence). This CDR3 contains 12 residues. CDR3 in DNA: TGTGCCACCAGCAGAGATAAATCACCCCTCCACTTT. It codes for CATSRDKSPLHF.

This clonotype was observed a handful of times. CDR3 residues: CASSLRLTQETQYF. CDR3 nucleotides: TGTGCCAGCAGTTTAAGACTAACACAAGAGACCCAGTACTTC. V and J are TRBV12-3 or TRBV12-4 and TRBJ2-5, with a possible D match to TRBD2 (5 bases). Trimming removed 2 bases from V and 2 bases from J, with 9 bases in between. The CDR3 consists of 14 residues.

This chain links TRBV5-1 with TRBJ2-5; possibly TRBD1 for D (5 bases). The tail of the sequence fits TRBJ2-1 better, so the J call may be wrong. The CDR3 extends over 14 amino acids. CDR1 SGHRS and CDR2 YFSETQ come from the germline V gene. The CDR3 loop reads CASSLLGAGNEQFF. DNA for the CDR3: TGCGCCAGCAGCTTGTTGGGCGCAGGGAATGAGCAGTTCTTC.

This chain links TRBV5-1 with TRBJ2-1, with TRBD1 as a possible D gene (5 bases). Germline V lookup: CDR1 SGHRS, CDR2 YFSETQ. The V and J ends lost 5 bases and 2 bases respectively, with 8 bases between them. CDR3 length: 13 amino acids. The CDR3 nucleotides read TGCGCCAGCAGTTCGGACACCTACAATGAGCAGTTCTTC. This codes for CASSSDTYNEQFF.

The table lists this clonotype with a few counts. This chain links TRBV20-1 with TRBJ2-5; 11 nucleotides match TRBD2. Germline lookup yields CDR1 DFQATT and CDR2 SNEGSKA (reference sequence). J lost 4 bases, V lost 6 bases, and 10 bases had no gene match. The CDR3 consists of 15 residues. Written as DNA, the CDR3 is TGCAGTGCCCTCAATAGCGGGAGGGGGAGAGAGACCCAGTACTTC. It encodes CSALNSGRGRETQYF.

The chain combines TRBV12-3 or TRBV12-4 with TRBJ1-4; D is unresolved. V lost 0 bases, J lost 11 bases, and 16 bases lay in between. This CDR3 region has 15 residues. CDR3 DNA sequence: TGTGCCAGCAGTTTAGCGGAGGTGGGGAGAGGGAAACTGTTTTTT. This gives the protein CASSLAEVGRGKLFF.

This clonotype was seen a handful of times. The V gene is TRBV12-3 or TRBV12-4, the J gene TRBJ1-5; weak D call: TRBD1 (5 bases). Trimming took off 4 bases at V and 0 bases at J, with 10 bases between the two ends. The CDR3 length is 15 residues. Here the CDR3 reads CASSSRDGSNQPQHF. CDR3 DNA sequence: TGTGCCAGCAGTTCCCGGGACGGTAGCAATCAGCCCCAGCATTTT.

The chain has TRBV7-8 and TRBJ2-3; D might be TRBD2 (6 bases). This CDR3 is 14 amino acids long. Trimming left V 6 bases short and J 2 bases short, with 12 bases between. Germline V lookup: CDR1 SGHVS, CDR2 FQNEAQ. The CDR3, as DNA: TGTGCCAGCAGGGAGGGGAGGTTCACAGATACGCAGTATTTT. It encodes CASREGRFTDTQYF.

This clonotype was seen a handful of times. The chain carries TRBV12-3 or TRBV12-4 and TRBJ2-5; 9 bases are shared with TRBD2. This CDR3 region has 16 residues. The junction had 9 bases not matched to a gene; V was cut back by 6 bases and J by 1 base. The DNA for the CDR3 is TGTGCCAGCAGCTTCCCCCAGACTAGCGGCCAAGAGACCCAGTACTTC. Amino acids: CASSFPQTSGQETQYF.

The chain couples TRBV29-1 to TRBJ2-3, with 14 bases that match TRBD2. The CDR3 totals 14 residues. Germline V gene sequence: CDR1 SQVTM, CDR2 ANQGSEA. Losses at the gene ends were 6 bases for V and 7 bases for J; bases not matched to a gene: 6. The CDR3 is CSVDGTSGGNTQYF. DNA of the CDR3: TGCAGCGTGGACGGGACTAGCGGGGGTAATACGCAGTATTTT.

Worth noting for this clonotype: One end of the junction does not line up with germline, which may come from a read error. The CDR3 DNA follows: TGCGCCAGCAGTCAACGCGGGACTAGCTCTGAGACCCAGTACTTC. Amino acids: CASSQRGTSSETQYF. The V and J genes are TRBV3-1 and TRBJ2-5; 9 nucleotides align to TRBD2. The CDR3 totals 15 residues. Germline values: CDR1 LGHDT, CDR2 YNNKEL (reference sequence).

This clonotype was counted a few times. The CDR3 DNA reads TGTGCCAGTAGCCGGCTCGGGACAGGGGAGAATGAAGCTTTCTTT. Translated: CASSRLGTGENEAFF. The genes are TRBV19 and TRBJ1-1, with 10 bases lining up with TRBD1. Germline V gene lookup returns CDR1 LNHDA and CDR2 SQIVND (reference sequence). V trimming: 6 bases; J trimming: 7 bases; junction bases outside the gene matches: 11. The CDR3 contains 15 residues.

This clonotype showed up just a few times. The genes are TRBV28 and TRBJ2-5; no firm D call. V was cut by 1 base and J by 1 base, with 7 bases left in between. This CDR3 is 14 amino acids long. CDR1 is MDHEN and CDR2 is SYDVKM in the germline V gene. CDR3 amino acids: CASSLSLPQETQYF. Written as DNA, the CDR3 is TGTGCCAGCAGTTTATCCCTCCCCCAAGAGACCCAGTACTTC.

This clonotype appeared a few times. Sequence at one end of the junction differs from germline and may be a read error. The CDR3, as DNA: TGTGCCGGCAGCTTAGATCGGACTTCGAACACAGATACGCAGTATTTT. Amino acid sequence: CAGSLDRTSNTDTQYF. V gene TRBV7-8 combines with J gene TRBJ2-3, with D tentatively TRBD2 (5 bases). Germline V lookup: CDR1 SGHVS, CDR2 FQNEAQ. The CDR3 is 16 amino acids.